This TCR beta chain was sequenced for a study of Graves' ophthalmopathy and Graves' hyperthyroidism. Germline loops: CDR1 LNHNV, CDR2 YYDKDF (reference sequence). With 0 bases removed from V and 7 bases from J, the gap between germline ends came to 4 bases. The CDR3 is 13 residues long. TCR beta CDR3 amplification used RNA transcripts. Second-round multiplex PCR came after a first-round RT-PCR that employed HTBI primers. TCRdb itself ran the multiplex PCR reads through MiXCR, one entry per CDR3 protein. The table lists a few hundred thousand distinct CDR3 sequences, over 20% of them singletons. In its sample, this clonotype was seen many times.

The rearrangement links TRBV15 to TRBJ1-6; no definite D call. Sequencing input: peripheral blood. This sequence was found in a woman aged 18 to 35 with stable Graves' hyperthyroidism. The CDR3 protein is CATSRDLNSPLHF. Here the CDR3 DNA reads TGTGCCACCAGCAGAGATCTGAATTCACCCCTCCACTTT.